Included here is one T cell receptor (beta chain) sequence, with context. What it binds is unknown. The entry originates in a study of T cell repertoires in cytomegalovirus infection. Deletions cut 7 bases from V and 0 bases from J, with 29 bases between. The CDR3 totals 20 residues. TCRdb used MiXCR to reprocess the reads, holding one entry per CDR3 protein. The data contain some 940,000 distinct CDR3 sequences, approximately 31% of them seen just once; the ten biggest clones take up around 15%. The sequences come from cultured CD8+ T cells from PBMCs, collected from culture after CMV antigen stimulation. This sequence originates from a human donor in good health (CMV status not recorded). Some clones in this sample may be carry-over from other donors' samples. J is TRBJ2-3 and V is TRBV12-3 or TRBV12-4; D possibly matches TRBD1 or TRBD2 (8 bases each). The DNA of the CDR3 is TGTGCCAGCAAAGACCCGGGACAGGAGGAAGCGGGGGCTAGCACAGATACGCAGTATTTT. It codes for CASKDPGQEEAGASTDTQYF.